This T cell receptor (beta chain) was obtained from a study of cytomegalovirus exposure and HLA in healthy donors. Findings and caveats of the study: Subsequent analysis revealed that first-cohort TCR clusters tended to co-occur in the 120 or so validation repertoires.

Remarks on this clone: The antigen is not known.

Sequenced by immunoSEQ multiplex PCR; TCRdb stores in-frame clones only, minus some. The table shows 150,000 to 200,000 clones, with around 87% occurring only once. This CDR3 contains 14 residues. CDR1 and CDR2 (germline): SNHLY, FYNNEI. After removal of 6 bases from V and 4 bases from J, the junction contained 4 bases not matched to a gene. The TCR sequence derives from a woman aged 30 to 39 in good health and CMV-seronegative. The chain employs TRBV2 and TRBJ1-1; 11 nucleotides match TRBD1. The material sequenced was PBMCs. CDR3 coding DNA: TGTGCCAGCAGGGACAGGGGGCAGGTCACTGAAGCTTTCTTT. Protein product: CASRDRGQVTEAFF.